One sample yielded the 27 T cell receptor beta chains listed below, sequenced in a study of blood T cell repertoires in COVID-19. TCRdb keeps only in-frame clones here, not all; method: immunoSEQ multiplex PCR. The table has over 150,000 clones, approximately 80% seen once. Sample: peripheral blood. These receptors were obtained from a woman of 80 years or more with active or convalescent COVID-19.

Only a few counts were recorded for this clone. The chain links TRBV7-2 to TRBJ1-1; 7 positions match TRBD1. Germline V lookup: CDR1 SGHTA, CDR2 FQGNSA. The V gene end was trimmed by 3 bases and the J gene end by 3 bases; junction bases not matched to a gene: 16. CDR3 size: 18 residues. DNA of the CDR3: TGTGCCAGCAGCTTGATGTTGTGGAAAGGGGGCACCCACACTGAAGCTTTCTTT. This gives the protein CASSLMLWKGGTHTEAFF.

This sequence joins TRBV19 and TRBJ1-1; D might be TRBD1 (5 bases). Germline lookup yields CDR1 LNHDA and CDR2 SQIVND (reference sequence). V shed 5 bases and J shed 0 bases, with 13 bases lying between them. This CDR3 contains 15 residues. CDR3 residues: CASSQGSHMNTEAFF. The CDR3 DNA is TGTGCCAGTAGTCAGGGTTCTCACATGAACACTGAAGCTTTCTTT.

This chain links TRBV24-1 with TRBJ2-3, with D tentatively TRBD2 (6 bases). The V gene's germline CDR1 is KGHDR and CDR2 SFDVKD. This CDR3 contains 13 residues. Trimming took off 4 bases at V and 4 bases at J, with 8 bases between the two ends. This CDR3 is CATSDGGADTQYF. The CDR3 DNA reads TGTGCCACCAGTGACGGCGGGGCAGATACGCAGTATTTT.

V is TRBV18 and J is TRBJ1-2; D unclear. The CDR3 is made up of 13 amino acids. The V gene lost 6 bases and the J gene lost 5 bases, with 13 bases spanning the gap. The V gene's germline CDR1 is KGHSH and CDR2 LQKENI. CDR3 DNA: TGTGCCAGCTCCCCCGTCGAGCTTTATGGCTACACCTTC. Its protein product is CASSPVELYGYTF.

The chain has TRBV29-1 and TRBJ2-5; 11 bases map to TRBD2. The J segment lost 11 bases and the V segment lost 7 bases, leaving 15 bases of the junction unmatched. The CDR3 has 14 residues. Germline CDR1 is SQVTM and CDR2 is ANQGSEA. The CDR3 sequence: CSATLTSGGGGQYF. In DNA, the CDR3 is TGCAGCGCTACCCTCACTAGCGGGGGAGGGGGTCAGTACTTC.

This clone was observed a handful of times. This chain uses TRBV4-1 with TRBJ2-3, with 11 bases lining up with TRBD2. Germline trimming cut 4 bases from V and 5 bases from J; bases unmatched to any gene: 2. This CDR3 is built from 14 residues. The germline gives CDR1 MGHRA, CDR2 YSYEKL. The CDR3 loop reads CASSRLAGLDTQYF. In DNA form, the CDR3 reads TGCGCCAGCAGCCGACTAGCGGGGTTAGATACGCAGTATTTT.

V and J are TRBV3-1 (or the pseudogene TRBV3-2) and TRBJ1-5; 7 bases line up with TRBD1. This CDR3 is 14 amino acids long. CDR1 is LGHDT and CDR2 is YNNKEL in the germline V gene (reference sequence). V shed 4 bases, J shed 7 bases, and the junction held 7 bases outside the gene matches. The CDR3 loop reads CASSPQTGQQPQHF. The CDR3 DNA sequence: TGTGCCAGCAGCCCTCAGACAGGGCAACAGCCCCAGCATTTT.

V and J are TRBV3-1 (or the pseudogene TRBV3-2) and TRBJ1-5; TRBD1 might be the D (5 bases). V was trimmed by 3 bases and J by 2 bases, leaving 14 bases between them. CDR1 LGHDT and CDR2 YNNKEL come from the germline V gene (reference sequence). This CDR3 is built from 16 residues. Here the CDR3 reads CASSQPGTVGNQPQHF. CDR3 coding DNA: TGTGCCAGCAGCCAGCCAGGGACTGTCGGCAATCAGCCCCAGCATTTT.

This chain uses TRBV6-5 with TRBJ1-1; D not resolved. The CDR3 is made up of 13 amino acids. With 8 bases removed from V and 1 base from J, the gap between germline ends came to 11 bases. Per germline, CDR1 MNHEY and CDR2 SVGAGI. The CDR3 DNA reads TGTGCCAGCTCGCTCGGTAGGAACACTGAAGCTTTCTTT. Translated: CASSLGRNTEAFF.

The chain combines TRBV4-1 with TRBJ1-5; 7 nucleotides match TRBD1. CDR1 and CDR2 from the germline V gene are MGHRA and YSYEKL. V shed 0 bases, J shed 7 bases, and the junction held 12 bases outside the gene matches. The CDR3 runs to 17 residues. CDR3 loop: CASSQDQGGDGYQPQHF. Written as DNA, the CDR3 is TGCGCCAGCAGCCAAGACCAGGGGGGAGACGGGTACCAGCCCCAGCATTTT.

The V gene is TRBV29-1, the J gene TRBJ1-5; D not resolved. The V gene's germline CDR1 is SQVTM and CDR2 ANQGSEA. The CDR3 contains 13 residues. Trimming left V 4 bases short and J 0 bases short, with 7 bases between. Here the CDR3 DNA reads TGCAGCGTTGCCGCGAATAGCAATCAGCCCCAGCATTTT. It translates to CSVAANSNQPQHF. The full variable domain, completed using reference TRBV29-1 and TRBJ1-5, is SAVISQKPSRDICQRGTSLTIQCQVDSQVTMMFWYRQQPGQSLTLIATANQGSEATYESGFVIDKFPISRPNLTFSTLTVSNMSPEDSSIYLCSVAANSNQPQHFGDGTRLSIL.

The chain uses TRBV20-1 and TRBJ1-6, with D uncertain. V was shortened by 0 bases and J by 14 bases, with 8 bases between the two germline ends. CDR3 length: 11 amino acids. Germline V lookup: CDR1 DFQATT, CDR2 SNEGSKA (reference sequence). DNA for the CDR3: TGCAGTGCTAGAGATCAGAGGGCCCTCCACTTT. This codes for CSARDQRALHF.

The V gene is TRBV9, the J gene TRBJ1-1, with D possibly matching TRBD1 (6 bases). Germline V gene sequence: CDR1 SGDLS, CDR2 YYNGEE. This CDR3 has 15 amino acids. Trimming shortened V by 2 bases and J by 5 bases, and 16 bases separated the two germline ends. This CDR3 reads CASSVGMGAQTEAFF. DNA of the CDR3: TGTGCCAGCAGCGTCGGAATGGGGGCGCAAACTGAAGCTTTCTTT.

The CDR3 nucleotides are TGTGCCAGCAGCCAAGACGTGCGGGGGCTGAACACTGAAGCTTTCTTT. Its protein product is CASSQDVRGLNTEAFF. The chain combines TRBV3-1 (or the pseudogene TRBV3-2) with TRBJ1-1, with D tentatively TRBD1 (6 bases). Trimming cost V 0 bases and J 0 bases, with 11 bases left between them. The CDR3 extends over 16 amino acids. Germline V gives CDR1 LGHDT, CDR2 YNNKEL (reference sequence).

CDR3 DNA sequence: TGTGCCAGCAGCTTAGTCTCAGGGCCTGATTCACCCCTCCACTTT. This codes for CASSLVSGPDSPLHF. The chain links TRBV7-2 to TRBJ1-6; D perhaps matches TRBD1 (5 bases). Germline CDR1 is SGHTA and CDR2 is FQGNSA. V was clipped by 1 base and J by 8 bases, with 12 bases between them. There are 15 residues in the CDR3.

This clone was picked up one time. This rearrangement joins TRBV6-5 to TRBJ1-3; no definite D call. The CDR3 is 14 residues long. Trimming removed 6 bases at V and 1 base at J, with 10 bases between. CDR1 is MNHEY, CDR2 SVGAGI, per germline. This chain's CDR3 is CASRKDTSGNTIYF. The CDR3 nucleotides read TGTGCCAGCAGGAAAGATACATCTGGAAACACCATATATTTT.

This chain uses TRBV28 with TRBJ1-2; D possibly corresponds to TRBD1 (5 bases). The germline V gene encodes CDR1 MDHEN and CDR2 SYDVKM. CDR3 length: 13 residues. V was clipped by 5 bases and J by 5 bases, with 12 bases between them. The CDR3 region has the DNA TGTGCCAGCAGTCCAGGGTTAGGGTATGGCTACACCTTC. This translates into CASSPGLGYGYTF.

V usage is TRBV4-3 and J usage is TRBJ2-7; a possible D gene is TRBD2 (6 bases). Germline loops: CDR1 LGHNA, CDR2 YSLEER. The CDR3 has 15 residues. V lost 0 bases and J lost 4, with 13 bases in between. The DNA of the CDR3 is TGCGCCAGCAGCCAAGAAAGGGACTTACATTACGAGCAGTACTTC. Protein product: CASSQERDLHYEQYF.

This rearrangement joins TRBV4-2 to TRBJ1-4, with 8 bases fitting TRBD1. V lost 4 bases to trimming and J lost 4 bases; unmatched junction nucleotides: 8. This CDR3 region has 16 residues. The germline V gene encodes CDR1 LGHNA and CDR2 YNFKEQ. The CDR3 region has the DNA TGTGCCAGCAGCCCGTCCCAGGGGGCAGTTAATGAAAAACTGTTTTTT. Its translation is CASSPSQGAVNEKLFF.

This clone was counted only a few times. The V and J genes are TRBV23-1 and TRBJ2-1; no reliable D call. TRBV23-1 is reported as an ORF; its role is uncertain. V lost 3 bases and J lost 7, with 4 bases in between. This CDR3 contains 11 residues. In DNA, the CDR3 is TGCGCCAGCAGTCATAGTAATGAGCAGTTCTTC. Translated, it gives CASSHSNEQFF.

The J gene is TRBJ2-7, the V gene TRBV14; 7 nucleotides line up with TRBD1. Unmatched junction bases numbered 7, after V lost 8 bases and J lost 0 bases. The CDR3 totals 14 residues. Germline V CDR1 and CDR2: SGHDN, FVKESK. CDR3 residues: CASRGQVLSYEQYF. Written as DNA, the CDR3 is TGTGCCAGCCGCGGACAGGTACTCTCCTACGAGCAGTACTTC.

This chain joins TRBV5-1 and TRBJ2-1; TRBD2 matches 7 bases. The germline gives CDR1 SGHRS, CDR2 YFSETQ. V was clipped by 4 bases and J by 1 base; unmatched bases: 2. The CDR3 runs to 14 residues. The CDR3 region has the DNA TGCGCCAGCAGCCCGGGGGGTTCCTACAATGAGCAGTTCTTC. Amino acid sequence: CASSPGGSYNEQFF.

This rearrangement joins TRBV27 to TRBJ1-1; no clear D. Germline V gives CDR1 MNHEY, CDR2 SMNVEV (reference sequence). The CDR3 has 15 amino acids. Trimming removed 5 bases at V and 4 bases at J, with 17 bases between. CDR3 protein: CASSPRHGSVTEAFF. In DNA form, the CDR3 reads TGTGCCAGCAGTCCACGACACGGGAGTGTCACTGAAGCTTTCTTT.

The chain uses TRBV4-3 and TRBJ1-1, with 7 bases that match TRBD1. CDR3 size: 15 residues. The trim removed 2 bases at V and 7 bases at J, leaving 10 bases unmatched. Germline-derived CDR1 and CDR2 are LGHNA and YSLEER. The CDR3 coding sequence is TGCGCCAGCAGCCAATTCGCACAGGGGTCTTATGAAGCTTTCTTT. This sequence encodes CASSQFAQGSYEAFF.

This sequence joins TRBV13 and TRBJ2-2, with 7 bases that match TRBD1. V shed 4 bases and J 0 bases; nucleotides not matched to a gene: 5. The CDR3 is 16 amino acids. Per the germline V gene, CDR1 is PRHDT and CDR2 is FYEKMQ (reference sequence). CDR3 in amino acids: CASSSRDSSNTGELFF. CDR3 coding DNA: TGTGCCAGCAGCTCCCGGGACAGCTCGAACACCGGGGAGCTGTTTTTT.

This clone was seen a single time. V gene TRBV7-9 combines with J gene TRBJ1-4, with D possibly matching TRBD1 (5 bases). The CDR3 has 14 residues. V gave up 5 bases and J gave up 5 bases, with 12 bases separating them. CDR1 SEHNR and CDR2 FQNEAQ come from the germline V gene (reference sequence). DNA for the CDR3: TGTGCCAGCAGCCCCGGTGGACAAAATGAAAAACTGTTTTTT. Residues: CASSPGGQNEKLFF.

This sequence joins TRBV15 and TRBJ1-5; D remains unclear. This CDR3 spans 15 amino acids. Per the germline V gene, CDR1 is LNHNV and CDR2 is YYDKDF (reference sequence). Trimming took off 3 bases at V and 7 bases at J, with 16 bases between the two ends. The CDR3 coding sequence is TGTGCCACCAGCAGTCTGGGAGGGAACAACCAGCCCCAGCATTTT. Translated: CATSSLGGNNQPQHF.